A selection of T cell receptor beta chains follows, all from one sample in a study of metastatic and nonmetastatic thyroid tumors. TCRdb re-called the PCR reads through MiXCR. The sample records approximately 31,000 clones, 25% to 35% being singletons. The sample was blood. These receptors came from a female donor with papillary thyroid cancer or a benign thyroid nodule (not recorded which). Some clones in this sample may be carry-over from other donors' samples. CDR3s include the opening cysteine and the closing phenylalanine or tryptophan. Fields, in order: J gene, V gene, CDR3 length, CDR3 protein.

TRBJ2-2	TRBV7-7	13	CASRKDLTGELFF
TRBJ1-2	TRBV30	12	CAWTTDKGGYTF
TRBJ1-3	TRBV7-2	12	CASSLDVNTIYF
TRBJ2-3	TRBV9	16	CASSVVGQSFTDTQYF
TRBJ1-2	TRBV6-6	15	CASSYYDRSNYGYTF
TRBJ2-4	TRBV6-1	14	CASSQGDRSYIQYF
TRBJ2-2	TRBV6-6	14	CASSLERASGELFF
TRBJ2-1	TRBV11-2	14	CASSLNTGWGDQFF
TRBJ2-2	TRBV20-1	14	CSARVGGNTGELFF
TRBJ2-1	TRBV7-8	14	CASSSLTSIDEQFF
TRBJ2-1	TRBV19	15	CASSVTGGGGNEQFF
TRBJ2-7	TRBV6-1	14	CASSEADSSYEQYF
TRBJ2-2	TRBV28	15	CASSLRDTNTGELFF
TRBJ1-3	TRBV11-2	16	CASSSTRRSSGNTIYF
TRBJ2-1	TRBV11-1	16	CASSPEAVSSYNEQFF
TRBJ1-1	TRBV11-2	15	CASSLEGQAGTEAFF
TRBJ1-1	TRBV2	13	CASSENINTEAFF
TRBJ2-2	TRBV2	16	CASSAWETTNTGELFF
TRBJ2-3	TRBV10-2	14	CASSDRKITDTQYF
TRBJ2-1	TRBV7-6	15	CASSLARLARNEQFF
TRBJ2-7	TRBV6-1	13	CASSRTSGYEQYF
TRBJ2-5	TRBV20-1	12	CSSLREGETQYF
TRBJ2-3	TRBV6-5	13	CASVGAGDYTQYF
TRBJ1-3	TRBV5-1	14	CASSPTGSGNTIYF
TRBJ2-7	TRBV14	12	CASSQSGNEQYF
TRBJ2-7	TRBV7-9	15	CASSSQRGDSYEQYF
TRBJ2-2	TRBV11-3	14	CASTRDGNTGELFF
TRBJ1-1	TRBV12-3/TRBV12-4	16	CASSMWGWDSNTEAFF
TRBJ2-3	TRBV2	15	CASNPATSGVDTQYF
TRBJ1-2	TRBV12-3/TRBV12-4	13	CASSLVGNYGYTF
TRBJ1-6	TRBV27	14	CASSSTGYNSPLHF
TRBJ2-7	TRBV6-2/TRBV6-3	14	CASSYDRVSYEQYF
TRBJ2-1	TRBV19	13	CASGLAGANEQFF
TRBJ2-2	TRBV6-4	12	CAIRQATGELFF
TRBJ2-3	TRBV5-1	16	CASSSGDRGSTDTQYF
TRBJ2-7	TRBV7-8	14	CASNPEAGEVEQYF
TRBJ2-1	TRBV11-1	17	CASSLAPTGVRAFEQFF
TRBJ2-2	TRBV6-5	14	CASSYSAGTGELFF
TRBJ1-2	TRBV6-2/TRBV6-3	16	CASSYSMGENNYGYTF
TRBJ2-7	TRBV20-1	17	CSAFKYGTSGNSYEQYF
TRBJ1-1	TRBV19	15	CASSIVPGVNTEAFF
TRBJ2-5	TRBV11-3	14	CASTRRADQETQYF
TRBJ2-3	TRBV5-1	16	CASSLDSGGPVDTQYF
TRBJ2-1	TRBV6-5	12	CASSTSGDEQFF
TRBJ2-7	TRBV6-4	15	CASSDSGLAGYEQYF
TRBJ2-3	TRBV10-3	13	CAISESPIDTQYF
TRBJ1-1	TRBV11-3	11	CASSLGPEAFF
TRBJ2-1	TRBV2	15	CASRASGSSYNEQFF
TRBJ2-1	TRBV10-1	13	CASSESISHPPFF
TRBJ1-1	TRBV20-1	14	CSARGAGRDTEAFF